These T cell receptor beta chains were read from a single sample in a study of OX40 agonist ivuxolimab in advanced cancers. The table came from immunoSEQ multiplex PCR; TCRdb's copy has only in-frame clones and leaves some out. Among about 45,000 clones listed, around 88% were seen once. Source: CD4+ or CD8+ T cells sorted from blood, taken in a trial of the OX40 agonist ivuxolimab. The receptors were gathered from an adult with an advanced solid tumor such as melanoma, head and neck, liver or kidney cancer. Each CDR3 is given with its conserved first and last residue. Fields, in order: CDR3 protein, V gene, D gene, CDR3 length. A D gene is named only where the DNA matches it firmly.

CDR3aa: CATRTSVEQYF
v_gene: TRBV25-1
d_gene: TRBD2
len: 11

CDR3aa: CASSYRDIRADTQYF
v_gene: TRBV7-2
d_gene: .
len: 15

CDR3aa: CASSVQSYNEQFF
v_gene: TRBV9
d_gene: .
len: 13

CDR3aa: CASWETSGWNEQFF
v_gene: TRBV2
d_gene: TRBD2
len: 14

CDR3aa: CASSFNPYPTNEKLFF
v_gene: TRBV7-8
d_gene: .
len: 16

CDR3aa: CASRGTANTEAFF
v_gene: TRBV25-1
d_gene: TRBD1
len: 13

CDR3aa: CASSPQGTSGSPSYNEQFF
v_gene: TRBV28
d_gene: TRBD2
len: 19

CDR3aa: CASSQRVAAYEQYF
v_gene: TRBV4-2
d_gene: .
len: 14

CDR3aa: CASSIGLAGVDEQFF
v_gene: TRBV9
d_gene: TRBD2
len: 15

CDR3aa: CASSPETGLANYGYTF
v_gene: TRBV23-1
d_gene: TRBD1
len: 16

CDR3aa: CASSPPRQGRNTIYF
v_gene: TRBV18
d_gene: TRBD1
len: 15

CDR3aa: CASSYGMNTGELFF
v_gene: TRBV6-5
d_gene: .
len: 14

CDR3aa: CASSSLTSGSNEQFF
v_gene: TRBV28
d_gene: TRBD2
len: 15

CDR3aa: CASSQGADGNTIYF
v_gene: TRBV7-9
d_gene: .
len: 14

CDR3aa: CASSHPGSSREQYF
v_gene: TRBV4-1
d_gene: .
len: 14

CDR3aa: CASPGPGGADTQYF
v_gene: TRBV6-5
d_gene: TRBD2
len: 14

CDR3aa: CASSPDGYEQYF
v_gene: TRBV28
d_gene: .
len: 12

CDR3aa: CASSLTSGSSYNEQFF
v_gene: TRBV6-5
d_gene: TRBD2
len: 16

CDR3aa: CASSSLGGESYQETQYF
v_gene: TRBV28
d_gene: .
len: 17

CDR3aa: CASSLWTGGDYEQYF
v_gene: TRBV11-2
d_gene: TRBD1
len: 15

CDR3aa: CASSSDREEQYF
v_gene: TRBV7-9
d_gene: TRBD1
len: 12

CDR3aa: CSVLSSAGTYYGYTF
v_gene: TRBV29-1
d_gene: .
len: 15

CDR3aa: CASSVGEGTYEQYF
v_gene: TRBV9
d_gene: TRBD2
len: 14

CDR3aa: CASSQERANYGYTF
v_gene: TRBV19
d_gene: .
len: 14

CDR3aa: CAWSVQRLALGEQYF
v_gene: TRBV30
d_gene: TRBD2
len: 15

CDR3aa: CASSQSVMNTEAFF
v_gene: TRBV4-1
d_gene: .
len: 14

CDR3aa: CASSSGTANGYTF
v_gene: TRBV7-9
d_gene: TRBD1
len: 13

CDR3aa: CASSSLWDRDLRGQFF
v_gene: TRBV11-1
d_gene: TRBD1
len: 16

CDR3aa: CASSLRGRAEQYF
v_gene: TRBV13
d_gene: TRBD2
len: 13

CDR3aa: CASSRGIKETQYF
v_gene: TRBV2
d_gene: .
len: 13

CDR3aa: CASSLAVSGGSRSYEQYF
v_gene: TRBV11-2
d_gene: TRBD2
len: 18

CDR3aa: CASRVGTGNSPLHF
v_gene: TRBV7-6
d_gene: TRBD1
len: 14

CDR3aa: CASSLIPEAGETGELFF
v_gene: TRBV11-1
d_gene: TRBD2
len: 17

CDR3aa: CASSQTGLSTEAFF
v_gene: TRBV14
d_gene: .
len: 14

CDR3aa: CASSVATDTQYF
v_gene: TRBV9
d_gene: .
len: 12

CDR3aa: CAREGYQGNTEAFF
v_gene: TRBV2
d_gene: .
len: 14

CDR3aa: CATSRDHKILASTQETQYF
v_gene: TRBV15
d_gene: .
len: 19

CDR3aa: CASGSNTGELFF
v_gene: TRBV27
d_gene: .
len: 12

CDR3aa: CASSPGSYEQYF
v_gene: TRBV7-2
d_gene: .
len: 12

CDR3aa: CASSVGQGYQPQHF
v_gene: TRBV9
d_gene: TRBD1
len: 14

CDR3aa: CASSLGGTNGAYNEQFF
v_gene: TRBV7-8
d_gene: TRBD2
len: 17

CDR3aa: CASSFWTGGYEQYF
v_gene: TRBV7-2
d_gene: TRBD1
len: 14

CDR3aa: CASSLGTTVADTQYF
v_gene: TRBV7-6
d_gene: .
len: 15

CDR3aa: CASSPTGTEKQNEKLFF
v_gene: TRBV18
d_gene: TRBD1
len: 17

CDR3aa: CASSPPGGNQPQHF
v_gene: TRBV7-9
d_gene: .
len: 14

CDR3aa: CASSEGLAGPAGNEQFF
v_gene: TRBV27
d_gene: TRBD2
len: 17

CDR3aa: CASSSTRGMNTEAFF
v_gene: TRBV7-9
d_gene: .
len: 15

CDR3aa: CASSPTGTEAFF
v_gene: TRBV4-1
d_gene: .
len: 12

CDR3aa: CASRLGASKVYEQYF
v_gene: TRBV27
d_gene: .
len: 15

CDR3aa: CASEGGGFTDTQYF
v_gene: TRBV6-6
d_gene: .
len: 14

CDR3aa: CAGELRGFSGGYTF
v_gene: TRBV30
d_gene: .
len: 14

CDR3aa: CAWSVNNYYGYTF
v_gene: TRBV30
d_gene: .
len: 13

CDR3aa: CATSGRVGGELFF
v_gene: TRBV15
d_gene: .
len: 13